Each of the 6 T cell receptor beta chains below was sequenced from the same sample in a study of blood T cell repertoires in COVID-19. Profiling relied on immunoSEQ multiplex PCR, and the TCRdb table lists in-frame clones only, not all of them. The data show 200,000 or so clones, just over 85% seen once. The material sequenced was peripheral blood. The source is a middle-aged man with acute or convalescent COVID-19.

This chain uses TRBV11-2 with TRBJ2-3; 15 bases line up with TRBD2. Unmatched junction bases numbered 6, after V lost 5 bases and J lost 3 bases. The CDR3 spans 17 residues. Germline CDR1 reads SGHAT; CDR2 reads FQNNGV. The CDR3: CASSGRTSGGATDTQYF. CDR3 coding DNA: TGTGCCAGCAGCGGGCGGACTAGCGGGGGGGCGACAGATACGCAGTATTTT.

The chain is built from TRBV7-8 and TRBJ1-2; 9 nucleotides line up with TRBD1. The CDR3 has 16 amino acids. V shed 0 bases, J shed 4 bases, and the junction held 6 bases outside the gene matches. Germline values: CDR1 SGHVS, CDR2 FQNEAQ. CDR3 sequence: CASSLATGGARYGYTF. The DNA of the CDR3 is TGTGCCAGCAGCTTAGCCACAGGGGGCGCGCGCTATGGCTACACCTTC.

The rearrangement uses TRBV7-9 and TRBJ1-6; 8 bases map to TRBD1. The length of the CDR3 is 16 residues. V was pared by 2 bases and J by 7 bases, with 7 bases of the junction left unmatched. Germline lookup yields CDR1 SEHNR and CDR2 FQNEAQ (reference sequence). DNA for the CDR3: TGTGCCAGCAGCTTAACTCCGGGACAGGCAAATTCACCCCTCCACTTT. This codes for CASSLTPGQANSPLHF. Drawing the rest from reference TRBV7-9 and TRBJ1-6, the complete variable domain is DTGVSQNPRHKITKRGQNVTFRCDPISEHNRLYWYRQTLGQGPEFLTYFQNEAQLEKSRLLSDRFSAERPKGSFSTLEIQRTEQGDSAMYLCASSLTPGQANSPLHFGNGTRLTVT.

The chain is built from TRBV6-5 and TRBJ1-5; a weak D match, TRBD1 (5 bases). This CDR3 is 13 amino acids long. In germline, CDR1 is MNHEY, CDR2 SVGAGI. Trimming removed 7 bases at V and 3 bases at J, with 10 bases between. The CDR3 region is CASNPTDNQPQHF. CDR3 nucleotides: TGTGCCAGCAACCCGACAGACAATCAGCCCCAGCATTTT.

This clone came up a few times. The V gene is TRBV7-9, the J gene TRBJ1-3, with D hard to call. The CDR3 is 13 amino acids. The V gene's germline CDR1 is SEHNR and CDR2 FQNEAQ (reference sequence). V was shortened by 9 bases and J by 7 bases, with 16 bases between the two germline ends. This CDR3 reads CASGEPPGNTIYF. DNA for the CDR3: TGTGCCAGTGGAGAACCTCCGGGGAACACCATATATTTT.

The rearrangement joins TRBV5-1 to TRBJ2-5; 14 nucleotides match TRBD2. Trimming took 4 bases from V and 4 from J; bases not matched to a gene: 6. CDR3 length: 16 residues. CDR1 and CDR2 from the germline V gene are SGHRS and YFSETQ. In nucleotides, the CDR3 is TGCGCCAGCAGCCCGGGACTAGCGGGGGTACCAGAGACCCAGTACTTC. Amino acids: CASSPGLAGVPETQYF.